The 8 T cell receptor beta chains given below trace back to one sample, sequenced in a study of T cell changes during pregnancy in multiple sclerosis. The protocol was immunoSEQ multiplex PCR, while the TCRdb copy is restricted to in-frame clones and leaves out a portion. The table has some 68,000 clones, 91% seen once. Sequenced material: peripheral blood, taken in the second trimester of pregnancy. The receptors derive from a female donor with multiple sclerosis, enrolled in a pregnancy study.

The chain combines TRBV4-2 with TRBJ2-7; 13 bases match TRBD2. CDR1 is LGHNA and CDR2 is YNFKEQ in the germline V gene. The CDR3 extends over 16 amino acids. Losses at the gene ends were 0 bases for V and 6 bases for J; bases not matched to a gene: 5. CDR3 sequence: CASSQDPGLAGLEQYF. The DNA of the CDR3 is TGTGCCAGCAGCCAAGATCCGGGACTAGCGGGACTCGAGCAGTACTTC.

The chain has TRBV27 and TRBJ1-5, with 8 bases matching TRBD1. This CDR3 comprises 15 residues. V gave up 0 bases and J gave up 6 bases; unmatched junction bases: 4. The germline CDR1 and CDR2 sequences are MNHEY and SMNVEV (reference sequence). The CDR3 DNA sequence: TGTGCCAGCAGTTTATCGACAGGGGCTAGTCAGCCCCAGCATTTT. The encoded protein is CASSLSTGASQPQHF.

V is TRBV30 and J is TRBJ1-2; D uncertain. V lost 5 bases, J lost 1 base, and 11 bases lay in between. CDR1 GTSNPN and CDR2 SVGIG come from the germline V gene (reference sequence). The CDR3 spans 13 residues. The DNA for the CDR3 is TGTGCCTGGGAGAACGGGTTTAACTATGGCTACACCTTC. Its translation: CAWENGFNYGYTF.

Only a few counts were recorded for this clone. The chain couples TRBV7-2 to TRBJ2-7, with 11 bases lining up with TRBD2. Per the germline V gene, CDR1 is SGHTA and CDR2 is FQGNSA. This CDR3 contains 14 residues. Germline trimming cut 3 bases from V and 5 bases from J; bases unmatched to any gene: 3. CDR3: CASSFSGGADEQYF. The CDR3 DNA reads TGTGCCAGCAGCTTTAGCGGGGGGGCCGACGAGCAGTACTTC. Complete variable domain (other parts from reference TRBV7-2 and TRBJ2-7): GAGVSQSPSNKVTEKGKDVELRCDPISGHTALYWYRQSLGQGLEFLIYFQGNSAPDKSGLPSDRFSAERTGGSVSTLTIQRTQQEDSAVYLCASSFSGGADEQYFGPGTRLTVT.

This chain uses TRBV5-5 with TRBJ2-7; D is perhaps TRBD1 (5 bases). Trimming removed 4 bases at V and 6 bases at J, with 11 bases between. The germline CDR1 and CDR2 sequences are SGHKS and YYEKEE (reference sequence). The CDR3 loop spans 12 amino acids. In DNA form, the CDR3 reads TGTGCCAGCAGCACCCAGGGATTCGAGCAGTACTTC. This translates into CASSTQGFEQYF.

This clone has just one count. The chain employs TRBV5-1 and TRBJ1-1; 8 positions agree with TRBD1. CDR3 size: 14 residues. Trimming removed 0 bases from V and 5 bases from J; junction bases left unmatched: 3. CDR1 and CDR2 from the germline V gene are SGHRS and YFSETQ. This CDR3 is CASSLARGRTEAFF. CDR3 sequence (DNA): TGCGCCAGCAGCTTGGCCAGGGGGCGAACTGAAGCTTTCTTT.

The chain employs TRBV7-2 and TRBJ2-2, with a possible D match to TRBD2 (5 bases). The V gene lost 8 bases and the J gene lost 0 bases, with 7 bases spanning the gap. Germline lookup yields CDR1 SGHTA and CDR2 FQGNSA. The length of the CDR3 is 13 residues. In DNA, the CDR3 is TGTGCCAGCGCGGGTGCGAACACCGGGGAGCTGTTTTTT. Its protein is CASAGANTGELFF.

The V call is TRBV19, the J call TRBJ2-1; possible D gene TRBD2, 6 bases. The CDR3 is 15 residues long. CDR1 is LNHDA and CDR2 is SQIVND in the germline V gene (reference sequence). Trimming pared 4 bases from V and 7 bases from J, leaving 17 bases between. CDR3 coding DNA: TGTGCCAGTAGTACCGCCCGACTAGTAGGAAATGAGCAGTTCTTC. This sequence encodes CASSTARLVGNEQFF. The whole variable domain, filled in from reference TRBV19 and TRBJ2-1, reads DGGITQSPKYLFRKEGQNVTLSCEQNLNHDAMYWYRQDPGQGLRLIYYSQIVNDFQKGDIAEGYSVSREKKESFPLTVTSAQKNPTAFYLCASSTARLVGNEQFFGPGTRLTVL.